A single sample is the source of the 30 T cell receptor beta chains below, sequenced in a study of T cell changes during pregnancy in multiple sclerosis (dated by TCRdb to between 2017 and 2020). Library creation used the immunoSEQ multiplex PCR assay. Sourced from immuneACCESS, this table was stored by TCRdb with only in-frame sequences that have V and J called. A share of the clones is absent; for the studies checked, an unresolved V gene accounts for under half, and the remainder has no known explanation. The sample records roughly 100,000 clones, almost 95% of which are singletons. The ten largest clones represent roughly 0.93% of the sample. Here the sequenced sample was peripheral blood, taken after pregnancy. These receptors all come from a female donor with multiple sclerosis, enrolled in a pregnancy study.

The V call is TRBV4-3, the J call TRBJ2-2; 11 bases map to TRBD2. V shed 1 base, J shed 2 bases, and the junction held 12 bases outside the gene matches. CDR3 length: 20 residues. Germline CDR1 and CDR2: LGHNA and YSLEER. CDR3 residues: CASSQALHLAGGLNTGELFF. The DNA of the CDR3 is TGCGCCAGCAGCCAAGCCCTCCACCTAGCGGGGGGCCTAAACACCGGGGAGCTGTTTTTT.

The chain has TRBV2 and TRBJ2-3; D is ambiguous. Trimming took 7 bases from V and 2 from J, leaving 13 bases between them. Germline CDR1 SNHLY, CDR2 FYNNEI. The CDR3 spans 14 residues. The CDR3 region is CASTLGGPTDTQYF. DNA of the CDR3: TGTGCCAGCACCCTGGGTGGGCCCACAGATACGCAGTATTTT.

V and J are TRBV6-6 and TRBJ2-1; 12 positions agree with TRBD2. CDR1 and CDR2 from the germline V gene are MNHNY and SVGAGI (reference sequence). The CDR3 runs to 14 residues. V dropped 11 bases and J dropped 2; count of bases not matched to a gene: 4. The CDR3 spells CAARLAGAYNEQFF. The DNA of the CDR3 is TGTGCCGCCCGACTAGCGGGAGCCTACAATGAGCAGTTCTTC.

This chain links TRBV15 with TRBJ2-7, with 8 bases that match TRBD1. Per the germline V gene, CDR1 is LNHNV and CDR2 is YYDKDF (reference sequence). The CDR3 totals 14 residues. The trim removed 4 bases at V and 2 bases at J, leaving 4 bases unmatched. The CDR3 loop reads CATSTLDRAYEQYF. As DNA, the CDR3 is TGTGCCACCAGCACCCTGGACAGGGCCTACGAGCAGTACTTC.

This clone showed up just a few times. The V gene is TRBV15, the J gene TRBJ2-1; the D gene is possibly TRBD2 (5 bases). The germline CDR1 and CDR2 sequences are LNHNV and YYDKDF (reference sequence). V was trimmed by 11 bases and J by 2 bases, leaving 16 bases between them. The CDR3 covers 14 residues. The CDR3 coding sequence is TGTGCCCCTCCGCGGAGGAGCCCCTACAATGAGCAGTTCTTC. Translating it yields CAPPRRSPYNEQFF.

The chain carries TRBV9 and TRBJ2-4; 8 bases agree with TRBD2. CDR1 and CDR2 from the germline V gene are SGDLS and YYNGEE. The CDR3 sequence is 14 residues long. With 0 bases clipped from V and 9 bases from J, the junction kept 5 bases outside the gene matches. CDR3 DNA: TGTGCCAGCAGCGTAGAGATCGGGGGGGGCATTCAGTACTTC. Its protein product is CASSVEIGGGIQYF.

V and J are TRBV5-1 and TRBJ2-3; 7 bases agree with TRBD2. V lost 0 bases and J lost 5; bases outside the gene matches: 3. CDR3 size: 14 residues. Germline V lookup: CDR1 SGHRS, CDR2 YFSETQ. In DNA form, the CDR3 reads TGCGCCAGCAGCTTGGAAAGGGAGGGAGATACGCAGTATTTT. Protein sequence: CASSLEREGDTQYF.

The chain carries TRBV5-8 and TRBJ2-1; D is unresolved. V was cut by 4 bases and J by 2 bases, with 13 bases left in between. Germline V CDR1 and CDR2: SGHTS, YDEGEE. CDR3 length: 15 amino acids. Here the CDR3 DNA reads TGTGCCAGCAGCCTTACTAATCAAGCCTACAATGAGCAGTTCTTC. It specifies CASSLTNQAYNEQFF.

The chain has TRBV7-9 and TRBJ1-2; D might be TRBD1 (6 bases). The germline V gene encodes CDR1 SEHNR and CDR2 FQNEAQ (reference sequence). The CDR3 length is 15 residues. V was trimmed by 4 bases and J by 4 bases, leaving 16 bases between them. The DNA of the CDR3 is TGTGCCAGCAGCTCCGACAGGTTAAACGCCTATGGCTACACCTTC. Residues: CASSSDRLNAYGYTF.

J is TRBJ1-3 and V is TRBV27; D is unresolved. The CDR3 is 17 residues long. CDR1 is MNHEY and CDR2 is SMNVEV in the germline V gene (reference sequence). Between the trimmed V and J ends, which lost 0 bases and 6 bases, there was a span of 18 bases. This CDR3 reads CASSLSPIPAGSNTIYF. The CDR3 DNA is TGTGCCAGCAGTTTATCCCCTATCCCAGCGGGATCAAACACCATATATTTT.

This clone occurred once. J is TRBJ2-1 and V is TRBV5-1; 7 nucleotides line up with TRBD1. The germline V gene encodes CDR1 SGHRS and CDR2 YFSETQ. The CDR3 has 13 residues. The junction had 5 bases not matched to a gene; V was cut back by 1 base and J by 10 bases. CDR3 nucleotide sequence: TGCGCCAGCAGCTTGACCGACAGGGACGAGCAGTTCTTC. Translation gives CASSLTDRDEQFF.

The chain combines TRBV7-8 with TRBJ1-1, with 9 bases aligning to TRBD1. Germline V gene data show CDR1 as SGHVS and CDR2 as FQNEAQ. This CDR3 contains 14 residues. V gave up 3 bases and J gave up 7 bases; unmatched junction bases: 6. CDR3 bases: TGTGCCAGCAGCTTGGGACAGGGAATGGATGAAGCTTTCTTT. The encoded protein is CASSLGQGMDEAFF.

This chain links TRBV12-5 with TRBJ2-7; 9 bases map to TRBD1. The J segment lost 3 bases and the V segment lost 0 bases, leaving 6 bases of the junction unmatched. Germline V CDR1 and CDR2: LGHNT, FRNRAP. This CDR3 comprises 16 residues. CDR3 loop: CASGLVLGTGRYEQYF. The CDR3 nucleotides are TGTGCTAGTGGTTTGGTGTTGGGGACAGGGCGCTACGAGCAGTACTTC.

This clone was detected only once. The CDR3, as DNA: TGTGCCAGCAGAGGGACAGGTTACAATGAGCAGTTCTTC. Its protein is CASRGTGYNEQFF. V and J are TRBV27 and TRBJ2-1; the match to TRBD1 covers 8 bases. CDR1 is MNHEY and CDR2 is SMNVEV in the germline V gene (reference sequence). This CDR3 contains 13 residues. After removal of 6 bases from V and 4 bases from J, the junction contained 2 bases not matched to a gene.

This CDR3 is CASSQISGTSQFF. DNA of the CDR3: TGTGCCAGCAGCCAAATTAGCGGGACATCCCAGTTCTTC. The rearrangement uses TRBV7-7 and TRBJ2-1; 8 bases match TRBD2. V gave up 5 bases and J gave up 13 bases; unmatched junction bases: 10. The CDR3 loop spans 13 amino acids. Germline V gene lookup returns CDR1 SSHAT and CDR2 FNYEAQ (reference sequence).

The V call is TRBV6-5, the J call TRBJ1-6; 10 bases agree with TRBD1. Germline lookup yields CDR1 MNHEY and CDR2 SVGAGI. Trimming at V came to 2 bases and at J to 9 bases, leaving 7 bases not matched to a gene. This CDR3 comprises 16 residues. The CDR3 DNA reads as TGTGCCAGCAGTTACCCCAGCGGGACAGGGGCTTCACCCCTCCACTTT. This gives the protein CASSYPSGTGASPLHF.

This clone was counted between two and nine times. The chain combines TRBV5-5 with TRBJ1-1; D is uncertain. The CDR3 contains 14 residues. V was clipped by 4 bases and J by 0 bases, with 10 bases between them. The germline V gene has CDR1 SGHKS and CDR2 YYEKEE (reference sequence). CDR3 protein: CASSPRGVNTEAFF. In DNA, the CDR3 is TGTGCCAGCAGCCCTCGCGGGGTGAACACTGAAGCTTTCTTT.

This rearrangement joins TRBV19 to TRBJ1-5; D may be TRBD1 (6 bases). Germline V lookup: CDR1 LNHDA, CDR2 SQIVND (reference sequence). CDR3 length: 20 residues. V was cut by 8 bases and J by 2 bases, with 31 bases left in between. CDR3 nucleotides: TGTGCCAGTTGGGGCCGGGGGCTGGGGGGCCGGGGGGACGGCAATCAGCCCCAGCATTTT. Protein: CASWGRGLGGRGDGNQPQHF.

The chain joins TRBV7-3 to TRBJ2-2; 7 bases map to TRBD2. Germline CDR1 SGHTA, CDR2 FQGTGA. This CDR3 spans 15 amino acids. Trimming took 1 base from V and 5 from J; bases not matched to a gene: 4. The CDR3 loop is CASSLSGRGTGELFF. CDR3 nucleotide sequence: TGTGCCAGCAGCTTAAGCGGGCGGGGGACCGGGGAGCTGTTTTTT.

This chain joins TRBV7-8 and TRBJ1-5, with D possibly TRBD1 on 6 matching bases. The CDR3 spans 17 residues. Trimming shortened V by 0 bases and J by 3 bases, and 15 bases separated the two germline ends. The V gene's germline CDR1 is SGHVS and CDR2 FQNEAQ. The CDR3 sequence is CASSLAFRDTYNQPQHF. CDR3 coding DNA: TGTGCCAGCAGCTTAGCCTTTAGGGACACTTACAATCAGCCCCAGCATTTT.

This clone was counted once. This chain connects TRBV7-2 to TRBJ2-7; TRBD2 matches at 10 bases. The CDR3 consists of 15 residues. Germline values: CDR1 SGHTA, CDR2 FQGNSA. V lost 5 bases and J lost 4; bases outside the gene matches: 8. CDR3 region: CASSASPSGSYEQYF. For the CDR3, the DNA is TGTGCCAGCAGCGCGTCCCCTAGCGGGAGTTACGAGCAGTACTTC.

The chain combines TRBV7-9 with TRBJ1-5, with D perhaps TRBD1 (5 bases). The CDR3 length is 14 residues. Germline assignment: CDR1 SEHNR and CDR2 FQNEAQ (reference sequence). Trimming shortened V by 5 bases and J by 0 bases, and 8 bases separated the two germline ends. In DNA, the CDR3 is TGTGCCAGCAGCAGCGACAGTAGCAATCAGCCCCAGCATTTT. Protein: CASSSDSSNQPQHF.

The chain couples TRBV7-9 to TRBJ2-5; 8 bases line up with TRBD2. The germline gives CDR1 SEHNR, CDR2 FQNEAQ (reference sequence). V lost 1 base to trimming and J lost 4 bases; unmatched junction nucleotides: 11. This CDR3 has 17 amino acids. CDR3 sequence (DNA): TGTGCCAGCAGCTTAGAACGGGGGGGGCCCTCGCGAGAGACCCAGTACTTC. This codes for CASSLERGGPSRETQYF.

The gene calls are TRBV13 and TRBJ2-1, with TRBD2 identical over 8 bases. Germline trimming cut 4 bases from V and 1 base from J; bases unmatched to any gene: 15. The CDR3 spans 19 residues. Germline CDR1 and CDR2: PRHDT and FYEKMQ (reference sequence). CDR3 sequence reads: CASSSLSWWERGSYNEQFF. The CDR3, as DNA: TGTGCCAGCAGCTCTCTTTCGTGGTGGGAGCGGGGGTCCTACAATGAGCAGTTCTTC.

The count of this clone is one. The chain links TRBV7-6 to TRBJ1-5; 9 bases line up with TRBD1. The CDR3 loop spans 15 amino acids. Germline V gene lookup returns CDR1 SGHVS and CDR2 FNYEAQ. V lost 1 base and J lost 2; bases outside the gene matches: 0. DNA for the CDR3: TGTGCCAGCAGCTTAGGGGACAGGGGCAATCAGCCCCAGCATTTT. As protein: CASSLGDRGNQPQHF.

The chain carries TRBV9 and TRBJ2-7; the D is unclear. The CDR3 length is 14 residues. V was trimmed by 4 bases and J by 5 bases, leaving 16 bases between them. The germline gives CDR1 SGDLS, CDR2 YYNGEE. The CDR3 nucleotides are TGTGCCAGCAGCCCCCGGAGTTTAGCAGACGAGCAGTACTTC. As protein: CASSPRSLADEQYF. The entire variable domain, with the rest obtained from reference TRBV9 and TRBJ2-7, is as follows: DSGVTQTPKHLITATGQRVTLRCSPRSGDLSVYWYQQSLDQGLQFLIQYYNGEERAKGNILERFSAQQFPDLHSELNLSSLELGDSALYFCASSPRSLADEQYFGPGTRLTVT.

The J gene is TRBJ1-2, the V gene TRBV7-2; maybe TRBD1 (5 bases). Deletions cut 1 base from V and 5 bases from J, with 14 bases between. The CDR3 has 15 amino acids. Germline CDR1 and CDR2: SGHTA and FQGNSA. CDR3 amino acids: CASSLGSAGQYGYTF. CDR3 nucleotide sequence: TGTGCCAGCAGCTTAGGTTCTGCAGGGCAGTATGGCTACACCTTC.

This sequence joins TRBV7-3 and TRBJ1-1, with D perhaps matching TRBD1 (5 bases). Deletions cut 2 bases from V and 4 bases from J, with 8 bases between. The CDR3 is 13 residues long. Germline V CDR1 and CDR2: SGHTA, FQGTGA. CDR3 DNA sequence: TGTGCCAGCAGCTTATCAGGGCCCACTGAAGCTTTCTTT. It specifies CASSLSGPTEAFF. The full variable domain, its missing parts supplied by reference TRBV7-3 and TRBJ1-1, is GAGVSQTPSNKVTEKGKYVELRCDPISGHTALYWYRQSLGQGPEFLIYFQGTGAADDSGLPNDRFFAVRPEGSVSTLKIQRTERGDSAVYLCASSLSGPTEAFFGQGTRLTVV.

This clone appeared once. The CDR3 DNA is TGTGCCAGCAGCGTAGTGACAGGCGACTTACAGTTCTTC. Its translation is CASSVVTGDLQFF. The V call is TRBV9, the J call TRBJ2-1; TRBD1 is a possible D gene (6 bases). Germline loops: CDR1 SGDLS, CDR2 YYNGEE. V was pared by 0 bases and J by 13 bases, with 14 bases between. The CDR3 has 13 residues.

This chain joins TRBV15 and TRBJ1-2; 7 nucleotides agree with TRBD1. The CDR3 length is 12 residues. The J segment lost 4 bases and the V segment lost 5 bases, leaving 1 base of the junction unmatched. The germline CDR1 and CDR2 sequences are LNHNV and YYDKDF (reference sequence). Written as DNA, the CDR3 is TGTGCCACCAGCGGGGACAGCTATGGCTACACCTTC. Its protein is CATSGDSYGYTF.